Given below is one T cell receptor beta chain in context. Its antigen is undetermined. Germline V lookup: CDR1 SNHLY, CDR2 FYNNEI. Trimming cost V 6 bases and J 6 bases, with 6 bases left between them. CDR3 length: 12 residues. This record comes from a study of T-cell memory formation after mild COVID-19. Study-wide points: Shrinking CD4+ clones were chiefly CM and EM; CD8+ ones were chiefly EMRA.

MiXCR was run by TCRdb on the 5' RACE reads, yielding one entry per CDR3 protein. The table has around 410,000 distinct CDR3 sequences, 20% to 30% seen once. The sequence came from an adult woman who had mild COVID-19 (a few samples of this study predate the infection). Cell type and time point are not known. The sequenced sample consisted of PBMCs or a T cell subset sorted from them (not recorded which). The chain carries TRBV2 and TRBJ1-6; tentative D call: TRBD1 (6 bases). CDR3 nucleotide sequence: TGTGCCAGCAGGGACAGTAATTCACCCCTCCACTTT. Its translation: CASRDSNSPLHF.